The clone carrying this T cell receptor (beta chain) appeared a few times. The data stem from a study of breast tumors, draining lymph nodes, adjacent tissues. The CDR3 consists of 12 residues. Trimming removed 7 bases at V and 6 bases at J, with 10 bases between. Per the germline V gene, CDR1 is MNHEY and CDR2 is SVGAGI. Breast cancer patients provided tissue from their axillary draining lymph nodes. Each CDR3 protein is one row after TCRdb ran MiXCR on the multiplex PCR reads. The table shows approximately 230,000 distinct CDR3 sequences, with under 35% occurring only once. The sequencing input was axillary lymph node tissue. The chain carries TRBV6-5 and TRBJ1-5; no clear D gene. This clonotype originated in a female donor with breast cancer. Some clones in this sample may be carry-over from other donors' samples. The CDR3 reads CASKGIGQPQHF. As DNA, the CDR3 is TGTGCCAGCAAGGGAATTGGTCAGCCCCAGCATTTT.